This T cell receptor (beta chain) comes out of a study of blood T cell repertoires in COVID-19. This CDR3 contains 16 residues. Germline V CDR1 and CDR2: LGHNT, FRNRAP. With 6 bases removed from V and 4 bases from J, the gap between germline ends came to 19 bases. The repertoire was sequenced with immunoSEQ multiplex PCR; TCRdb's copy has only in-frame clones and lacks some. The sample consists of 200,000 to 300,000 clones, approximately 90% of them appearing once. Sequences were obtained from peripheral blood. This TCR derives from a man between 60 and 75 years old who had recovered from COVID-19. The chain joins TRBV12-5 to TRBJ2-1; possible D gene TRBD1, 5 bases. In nucleotides, the CDR3 is TGTGCTAGTGGACTATTCCAGGGAAGGGGTTACAATGAGCAGTTCTTC. Its translation: CASGLFQGRGYNEQFF.